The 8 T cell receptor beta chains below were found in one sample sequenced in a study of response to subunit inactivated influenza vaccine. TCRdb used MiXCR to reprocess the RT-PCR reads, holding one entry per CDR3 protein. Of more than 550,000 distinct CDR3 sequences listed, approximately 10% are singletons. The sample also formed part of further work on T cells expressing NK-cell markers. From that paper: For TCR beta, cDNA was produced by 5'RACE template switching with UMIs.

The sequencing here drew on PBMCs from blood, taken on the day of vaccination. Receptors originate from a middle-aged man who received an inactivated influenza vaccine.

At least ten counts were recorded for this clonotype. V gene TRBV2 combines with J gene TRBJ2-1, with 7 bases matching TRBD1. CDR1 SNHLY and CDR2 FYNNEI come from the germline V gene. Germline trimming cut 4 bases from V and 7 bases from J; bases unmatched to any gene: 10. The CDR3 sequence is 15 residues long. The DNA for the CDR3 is TGTGCCAGCAGTGTTTTTGAGGGGGCCGGGAATGAGCAGTTCTTC. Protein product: CASSVFEGAGNEQFF.

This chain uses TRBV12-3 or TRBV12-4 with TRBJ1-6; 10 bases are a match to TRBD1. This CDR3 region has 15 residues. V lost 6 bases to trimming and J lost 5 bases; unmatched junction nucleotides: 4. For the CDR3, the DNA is TGTGCCAGCAGGATGACAGGGGGCCATAATTCACCCCTCCACTTT. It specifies CASRMTGGHNSPLHF.

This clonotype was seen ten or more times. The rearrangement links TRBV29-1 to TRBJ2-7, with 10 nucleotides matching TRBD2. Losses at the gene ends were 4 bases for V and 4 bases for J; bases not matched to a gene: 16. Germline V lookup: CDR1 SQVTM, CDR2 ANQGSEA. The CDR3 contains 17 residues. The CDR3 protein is CSVVSSATSGSVYEQYF. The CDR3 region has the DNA TGCAGCGTTGTTTCGTCAGCGACTAGCGGGTCCGTATACGAGCAGTACTTC.

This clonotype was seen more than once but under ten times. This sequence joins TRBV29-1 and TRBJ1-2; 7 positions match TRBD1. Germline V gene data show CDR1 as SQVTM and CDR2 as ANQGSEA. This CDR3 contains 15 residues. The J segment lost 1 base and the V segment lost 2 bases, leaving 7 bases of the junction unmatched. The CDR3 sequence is CSVEKGQTINYGYTF. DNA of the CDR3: TGCAGCGTTGAAAAGGGACAGACGATTAACTATGGCTACACCTTC.

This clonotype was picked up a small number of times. DNA of the CDR3: TGTGCCAGCAGTTTATCGGCAACCATGAACACTGAAGCTTTCTTT. It specifies CASSLSATMNTEAFF. This sequence joins TRBV28 and TRBJ1-1; no definite D call. The CDR3 runs to 15 residues. The germline gives CDR1 MDHEN, CDR2 SYDVKM. The V end was cut by 1 base, the J end by 0 bases, with 9 bases between.

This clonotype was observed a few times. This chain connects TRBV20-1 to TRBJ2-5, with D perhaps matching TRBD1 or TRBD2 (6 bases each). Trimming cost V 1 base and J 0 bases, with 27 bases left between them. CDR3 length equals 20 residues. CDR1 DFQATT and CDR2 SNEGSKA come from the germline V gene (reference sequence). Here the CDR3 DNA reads TGCAGTGCTAGAGGACCTAGGTGGGGGGCCCACACACCGTACCAAGAGACCCAGTACTTC. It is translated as CSARGPRWGAHTPYQETQYF.

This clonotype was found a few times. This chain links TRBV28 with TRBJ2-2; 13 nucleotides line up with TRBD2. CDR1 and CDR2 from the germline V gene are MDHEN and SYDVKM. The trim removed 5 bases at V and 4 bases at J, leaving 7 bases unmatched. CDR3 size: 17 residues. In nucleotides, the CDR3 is TGTGCCAGCAGTGGGACTAGCGGGGTTTACTTCACCGGGGAGCTGTTTTTT. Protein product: CASSGTSGVYFTGELFF.

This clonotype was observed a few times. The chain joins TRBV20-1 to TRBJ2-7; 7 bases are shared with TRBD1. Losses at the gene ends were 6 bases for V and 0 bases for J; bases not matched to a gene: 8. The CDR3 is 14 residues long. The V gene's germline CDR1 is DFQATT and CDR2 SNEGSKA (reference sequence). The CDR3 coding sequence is TGCAGTGCCCTAAAGGGGGCCCGCTCCTACGAGCAGTACTTC. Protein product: CSALKGARSYEQYF.